A single sample gave rise to the 17 T cell receptor beta chains below, sequenced in a study of beta chain features in type 1 diabetes. General study points: People with Type 1 diabetes carried modestly yet significantly shorter TCRB CDR3s in all four CD4+ subsets.

Of the isolated RNA, all was reverse transcribed, and so the sequenced material was expressed TCRB transcripts. The method was immunoSEQ multiplex PCR; TCRdb's version includes in-frame clones alone and lacks a portion of them. The repertoire consists of 55,000 to 80,000 clones, with around 49% occurring once and the leading ten covering roughly 0.65%. No antigen is known for these receptors. The sequenced material came from central memory CD4+ T cells from blood. Receptor source: a man aged 30-40 years with type 1 diabetes.

The gene calls are TRBV5-5 and TRBJ1-3, with 8 bases identical to TRBD1. V gave up 4 bases and J gave up 0 bases; unmatched junction bases: 6. This CDR3 contains 16 residues. Germline CDR1 reads SGHKS; CDR2 reads YYEKEE (reference sequence). CDR3 protein: CASSPDRASSGNTIYF. Written as DNA, the CDR3 is TGTGCCAGCAGCCCGGACAGGGCAAGCTCTGGAAACACCATATATTTT.

This clone came up a few times. Additional DNA sequences in this sample encode the identical CDR3. The chain couples TRBV20-1 to TRBJ2-7; TRBD2 agrees at 8 bases. The CDR3 loop spans 11 amino acids. Germline CDR1 and CDR2: DFQATT and SNEGSKA (reference sequence). V lost 5 bases to trimming and J lost 6 bases; unmatched junction nucleotides: 3. CDR3 amino acids: CSAGLAGEQYF. The CDR3 DNA sequence: TGCAGTGCTGGGCTAGCGGGCGAGCAGTACTTC.

The V call is TRBV5-5, the J call TRBJ1-5, with TRBD1 matching 9 bases. The germline CDR1 and CDR2 sequences are SGHKS and YYEKEE (reference sequence). The V gene end was trimmed by 4 bases and the J gene end by 6 bases; junction bases not matched to a gene: 14. The CDR3 is 17 amino acids. The DNA for the CDR3 is TGTGCCAGCAGCCTACAACCCGGGACAGGGAGGAGTCAGCCCCAGCATTTT. This codes for CASSLQPGTGRSQPQHF.

This chain connects TRBV18 to TRBJ1-1; 7 positions match TRBD1. After removal of 2 bases from V and 0 bases from J, the junction contained 12 bases not matched to a gene. This CDR3 region has 18 residues. Germline-derived CDR1 and CDR2 are KGHSH and LQKENI. CDR3 nucleotides: TGTGCCAGCTCACCAAAAAGCGACAGGGCTGGGATGAACACTGAAGCTTTCTTT. Its protein product is CASSPKSDRAGMNTEAFF. Supplemented by reference TRBV18 and TRBJ1-1, the full variable domain reads NAGVMQNPRHLVRRRGQEARLRCSPMKGHSHVYWYRQLPEEGLKFMVYLQKENIIDESGMPKERFSAEFPKEGPSILRIQQVVRGDSAAYFCASSPKSDRAGMNTEAFFGQGTRLTVV.

The V gene is TRBV5-1, the J gene TRBJ2-7; possible D gene TRBD2, 5 bases. Germline V gene sequence: CDR1 SGHRS, CDR2 YFSETQ. The V end lost 1 base, the J end lost 4 bases, and 21 bases lay between the germline ends. The CDR3 has 17 residues. The CDR3 here is CASSLPDRAGPGYEQYF. In DNA form, the CDR3 reads TGCGCCAGCAGCTTGCCGGACCGTGCGGGTCCGGGGTACGAGCAGTACTTC.

Only a few counts were recorded for this clone. The gene calls are TRBV4-1 and TRBJ1-2; D is uncertain. The CDR3 runs to 14 residues. V was cut by 0 bases and J by 8 bases, with 13 bases left in between. CDR1 is MGHRA and CDR2 is YSYEKL in the germline V gene. The CDR3 DNA sequence: TGCGCCAGCAGCCAAGATGTAATCTCTTTAGGCTACACCTTC. Protein sequence: CASSQDVISLGYTF.

This clone was seen a handful of times. This chain joins TRBV19 and TRBJ2-1; 12 bases line up with TRBD2. The V gene end was trimmed by 6 bases and the J gene end by 4 bases; junction bases not matched to a gene: 4. The CDR3 spans 15 residues. Germline V gene data show CDR1 as LNHDA and CDR2 as SQIVND (reference sequence). The CDR3 protein is CASRLGLAGYNEQFF. In DNA form, the CDR3 reads TGTGCCAGTAGACTCGGACTAGCGGGGTACAATGAGCAGTTCTTC.

The rearrangement links TRBV5-1 to TRBJ2-5; TRBD2 is a possible D gene (6 bases). The V gene's germline CDR1 is SGHRS and CDR2 YFSETQ. Trimming left V 2 bases short and J 5 bases short, with 10 bases between. The CDR3 runs 13 residues. This CDR3 is CASSFGGRETQYF. The CDR3 DNA is TGCGCCAGCAGCTTCGGGGGACGGGAGACCCAGTACTTC.

This chain connects TRBV6-5 to TRBJ2-3, with D hard to call. V lost 7 bases to trimming and J lost 3 bases, with 11 bases between them. There are 13 residues in the CDR3. CDR1 is MNHEY, CDR2 SVGAGI, per germline. In nucleotides, the CDR3 is TGTGCCAGCACCCCCCCTTCGACAGATACGCAGTATTTT. It specifies CASTPPSTDTQYF.

The chain has TRBV6-1 and TRBJ1-2; a weak D match, TRBD1 (5 bases). The V and J ends lost 4 bases and 2 bases respectively, with 14 bases between them. Germline V lookup: CDR1 MNHNS, CDR2 SASEGT. CDR3 size: 15 residues. CDR3 sequence: CASSGQSLSNYGYTF. DNA of the CDR3: TGTGCCAGCAGTGGACAGTCGCTGTCAAACTATGGCTACACCTTC.

The chain combines TRBV29-1 with TRBJ2-2; 7 nucleotides agree with TRBD1. This CDR3 comprises 14 residues. Losses at the gene ends were 2 bases for V and 5 bases for J; bases not matched to a gene: 5. The germline gives CDR1 SQVTM, CDR2 ANQGSEA. CDR3 loop: CSVERGLSTGELFF. The CDR3 region has the DNA TGCAGCGTTGAAAGGGGGCTCTCGACCGGGGAGCTGTTTTTT.

In its sample, this clone was seen a few times. This chain's CDR3 is CASRPRDEAFF. The CDR3, as DNA: TGTGCCAGCAGGCCCCGAGATGAAGCTTTCTTT. The chain combines TRBV2 with TRBJ1-1; D ambiguous. The CDR3 is 11 residues long. Between the trimmed V and J ends, which lost 6 bases and 7 bases, there was a span of 9 bases. Germline V lookup: CDR1 SNHLY, CDR2 FYNNEI.

CDR3 bases: TGTGCCAGCAGCCCACAGCCTAGCGGGCCTTCCTACAATGAGCAGTTCTTC. This encodes CASSPQPSGPSYNEQFF. The chain employs TRBV7-8 and TRBJ2-1; TRBD2 agrees at 8 bases. Germline V lookup: CDR1 SGHVS, CDR2 FQNEAQ. Losses at the gene ends were 5 bases for V and 1 base for J; bases not matched to a gene: 10. The CDR3 totals 17 residues.

This clone has only a few counts. The genes are TRBV5-6 and TRBJ1-3, with 9 bases identical to TRBD1. Germline V gene data show CDR1 as SGHDT and CDR2 as YYEEEE. V gave up 3 bases and J gave up 4 bases; unmatched junction bases: 11. The CDR3 contains 17 residues. The CDR3 region has the DNA TGTGCCAGCAGCTCTTTTACACAGGGGGCGGACGGAAACACCATATATTTT. This codes for CASSSFTQGADGNTIYF. Complete variable domain (other parts from reference TRBV5-6 and TRBJ1-3): DAGVTQSPTHLIKTRGQQVTLRCSPKSGHDTVSWYQQALGQGPQFIFQYYEEEERQRGNFPDRFSGHQFPNYSSELNVNALLLGDSALYLCASSSFTQGADGNTIYFGEGSWLTVV.

The chain carries TRBV7-9 and TRBJ2-7; 7 nucleotides agree with TRBD2. The CDR3 runs 14 residues. Germline-derived CDR1 and CDR2 are SEHNR and FQNEAQ (reference sequence). Trimming cost V 1 base and J 2 bases; bases outside gene matches: 2. CDR3 sequence (DNA): TGTGCCAGCAGCTTAGGGGGGGGAGCCTACGAGCAGTACTTC. This translates into CASSLGGGAYEQYF.

The chain recombines TRBV11-2 with TRBJ2-7, with a possible D match to TRBD2 (6 bases). This CDR3 spans 15 amino acids. V lost 1 base, J lost 4 bases, and 14 bases lay in between. Germline V CDR1 and CDR2: SGHAT, FQNNGV. The CDR3 here is CASSLGVGGVYEQYF. Written as DNA, the CDR3 is TGTGCCAGCAGCTTAGGGGTCGGAGGGGTTTACGAGCAGTACTTC. Looking up the rest from reference TRBV11-2 and TRBJ2-7 gives the full variable domain: EAGVAQSPRYKIIEKRQSVAFWCNPISGHATLYWYQQILGQGPKLLIQFQNNGVVDDSQLPKDRFSAERLKGVDSTLKIQPAKLEDSAVYLCASSLGVGGVYEQYFGPGTRLTVT.

This sequence joins TRBV25-1 and TRBJ2-7; weak D call: TRBD1 (5 bases). Germline V gene sequence: CDR1 MGHDK, CDR2 SYGVNS. The CDR3 sequence is 15 residues long. V lost 7 bases and J lost 1, with 17 bases in between. The CDR3 DNA follows: TGTGCCAGCAACGAAGGCCAGGGCCATTCCTACGAGCAGTACTTC. As protein: CASNEGQGHSYEQYF.